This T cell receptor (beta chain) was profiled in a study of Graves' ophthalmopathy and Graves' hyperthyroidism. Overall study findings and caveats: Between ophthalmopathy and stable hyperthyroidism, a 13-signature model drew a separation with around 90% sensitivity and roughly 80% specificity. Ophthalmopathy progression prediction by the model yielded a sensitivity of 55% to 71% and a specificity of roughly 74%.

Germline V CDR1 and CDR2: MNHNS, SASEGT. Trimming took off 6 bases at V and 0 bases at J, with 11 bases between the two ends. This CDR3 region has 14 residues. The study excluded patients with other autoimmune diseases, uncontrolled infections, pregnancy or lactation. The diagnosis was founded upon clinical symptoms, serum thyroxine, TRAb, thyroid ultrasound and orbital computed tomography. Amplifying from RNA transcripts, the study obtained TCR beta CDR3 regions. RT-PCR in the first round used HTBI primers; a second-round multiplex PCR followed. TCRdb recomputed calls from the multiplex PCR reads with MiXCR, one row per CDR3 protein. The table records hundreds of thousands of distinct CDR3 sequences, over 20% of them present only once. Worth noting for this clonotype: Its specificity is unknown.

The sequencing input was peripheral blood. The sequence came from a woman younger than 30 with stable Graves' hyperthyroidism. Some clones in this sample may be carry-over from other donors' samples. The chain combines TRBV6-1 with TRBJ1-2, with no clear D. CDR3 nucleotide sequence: TGTGCCAGCAGGGTTGGCGTAACTAACTATGGCTACACCTTC. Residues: CASRVGVTNYGYTF.